The rows below give T cell receptor beta chains drawn from one sample of a study of Ad26.COV2.S vaccination and SARS-CoV-2 variants. TCRdb's table, derived via immunoSEQ multiplex PCR, lists solely in-frame clones and lacks some. The profile shows roughly 400,000 clones, around 89% of them singletons. Material: peripheral blood, obtained in a trial of Ad26.COV2.S vaccine versus placebo. These receptors were obtained from a person aged 18-60 years who received the Ad26.COV2.S COVID-19 vaccine or a placebo. CDR3s include the opening cysteine and the closing phenylalanine or tryptophan. D genes are given only for firm matches. Size is omitted from some rows. Given values are once, few, many or a class for expanded clones.

>.|TRBJ2-7|TRBV11-2|.|16
TGTGCCAGCAGCACCCGACGGCCACCATATTCCTACGAGCAGTACTTC
CASSTRRPPYSYEQYF
>.|TRBJ2-5|TRBV7-3|.|13
TGTGCCAGCAGCTTAATGACACAAGAGACCCAGTACTTC
CASSLMTQETQYF
>.|TRBJ2-3|TRBV11-3|.|14
TGTGCCAGCAGCTCCAGGAGGAGCACAGATACGCAGTATTTT
CASSSRRSTDTQYF
>.|TRBJ1-6|TRBV30|.|17
TGTGCCTGGAGTGAGGACAGTTGGAAGGCCTATAATTCACCCCTCCACTTT
CAWSEDSWKAYNSPLHF
>.|TRBJ1-5|TRBV19|.|14
TGTGCCAGTAGTCCGAGCCTCTTGGACTTGCCCCAGCATTTT
CASSPSLLDLPQHF
>TRBD1|TRBJ2-7|TRBV4-3|few|16
TGCGCCAGCAGCCACTCTGGGACAGGGGAATCCTACGAGCAGTACTTC
CASSHSGTGESYEQYF
>.|TRBJ2-7|TRBV15|.|14
TGTGCCACCAGCAGAGAACAGGGAGGCTACGAGCAGTACTTC
CATSREQGGYEQYF
>.|TRBJ2-2|TRBV3-1/TRBV3-2|.|13
TGTGCCAGCACAGACACCGACACCGGGGAGCTGTTTTTT
CASTDTDTGELFF
>TRBD2|TRBJ2-1|TRBV11-3|.|11
TGTGCCAGCAGCTCTAGCGGTGAGCAGTTCTTC
CASSSSGEQFF
>.|TRBJ1-1|TRBV14|once|15
TGTGCCAGCAGCCTCCCCGGGGGCGAGGACTCTGAAGCTTTCTTT
CASSLPGGEDSEAFF
>TRBD1|TRBJ1-1|TRBV29-1|few|13
TGCAGCGTCAGGGGGGCTAGCGACACTGAAGCTTTCTTT
CSVRGASDTEAFF
>TRBD2|TRBJ2-2|TRBV24-1|.|17
TGTGCCACCAGTGGGGGAAGCGGGAGTTTGAACACCGGGGAGCTGTTTTTT
CATSGGSGSLNTGELFF
>.|TRBJ2-1|TRBV5-6|.|14
TGTGCCAGCAGGGCTGACCACAAAAACAATGAGCAGTTCTTC
CASRADHKNNEQFF
>.|TRBJ2-7|TRBV21-1|.|19
TGTGCCAGCAGCAAAGCGATAGGGTACGAGCAAGGGAACTCCCACGAGCAGTACTTC
CASSKAIGYEQGNSHEQYF
>.|TRBJ1-3|TRBV3-1/TRBV3-2|.|15
TGTGCCAGCAGCCAAGGACCGCCGGCTGGAAACACCATATATTTT
CASSQGPPAGNTIYF
>TRBD1|TRBJ1-3|TRBV19|.|14
TGTGCCAGTAGGGAGACAGGGACTGGAAACACCATATATTTT
CASRETGTGNTIYF
>.|TRBJ2-5|TRBV7-2|once|15
TGTGCCAGCAGCATCACCGCCGGGACCGCCGAGACCCAGTACTTC
CASSITAGTAETQYF